Sequencing of this T cell receptor beta chain was carried out in a study of radiotherapy plus CTLA-4 blockade in lung cancer. Points from the study as a whole: Early shifts in blood T cell clones, with interferon-beta, reportedly predicted response best.

The study treated chemo-refractory metastatic non-small-cell lung cancer patients with focal radiation plus ipilimumab CTLA-4 blockade. Data came from immunoSEQ multiplex PCR; TCRdb stores just in-frame clones and leaves some out. The sample yields about 62,000 clones, roughly four fifths seen once. Germline-derived CDR1 and CDR2 are LGHNT and FRNRAP. V was trimmed by 5 bases and J by 9 bases, leaving 20 bases between them. The CDR3 has 15 residues. Remarks on this clone: Its antigen is not identified.

The sequence derives from a human donor with non-small cell lung cancer who had a complete response to radiotherapy plus ipilimumab. Sample: peripheral blood, taken from a patient treated with radiotherapy plus ipilimumab. J is TRBJ2-1 and V is TRBV12-5; D possibly corresponds to TRBD2 (7 bases). In DNA, the CDR3 is TGTGCTAGTGGTGTTTGGGGGGGAGGGGGTGGTGAGCAGTTCTTC. Encoded protein: CASGVWGGGGGEQFF.